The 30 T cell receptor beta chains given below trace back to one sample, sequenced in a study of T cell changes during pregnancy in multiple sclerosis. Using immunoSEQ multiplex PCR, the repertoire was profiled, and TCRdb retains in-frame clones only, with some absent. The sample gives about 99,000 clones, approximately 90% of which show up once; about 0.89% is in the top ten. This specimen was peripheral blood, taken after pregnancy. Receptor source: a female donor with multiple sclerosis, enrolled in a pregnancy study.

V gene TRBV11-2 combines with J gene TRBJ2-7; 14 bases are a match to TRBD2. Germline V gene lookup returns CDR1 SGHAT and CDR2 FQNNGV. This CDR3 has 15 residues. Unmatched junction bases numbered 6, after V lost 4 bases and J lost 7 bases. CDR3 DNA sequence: TGTGCCAGCAGCTCGCCGGGACTAGCGGGGGTTGAGCAGTACTTC. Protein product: CASSSPGLAGVEQYF.

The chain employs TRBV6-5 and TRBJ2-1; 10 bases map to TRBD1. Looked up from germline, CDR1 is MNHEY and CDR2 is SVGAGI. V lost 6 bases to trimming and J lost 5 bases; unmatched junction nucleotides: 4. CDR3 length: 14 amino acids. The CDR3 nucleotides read TGTGCCAGCAGCCCCGGGACAGGGGACAATGAGCAGTTCTTC. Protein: CASSPGTGDNEQFF.

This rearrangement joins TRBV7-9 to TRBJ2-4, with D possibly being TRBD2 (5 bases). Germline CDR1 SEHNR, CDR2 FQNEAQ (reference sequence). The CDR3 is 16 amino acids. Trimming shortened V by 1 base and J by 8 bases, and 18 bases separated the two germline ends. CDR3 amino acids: CASSLGEPGGFDIQYF. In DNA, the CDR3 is TGTGCCAGCAGCTTAGGGGAGCCGGGCGGGTTCGACATTCAGTACTTC.

CDR3 nucleotides: TGTGCCAGCAGTCACAGGGGGGGGACTGAAGCTTTCTTT. This codes for CASSHRGGTEAFF. This chain uses TRBV27 with TRBJ1-1; TRBD1 aligns across 8 bases. With V trimmed by 5 bases and J by 5 bases, 4 bases remained unmatched. CDR1 MNHEY and CDR2 SMNVEV come from the germline V gene (reference sequence). The length of the CDR3 is 13 residues.

CDR3 amino acids: CASSHLNTGELFF. In DNA, the CDR3 is TGCGCCAGCAGCCATCTTAACACCGGGGAGCTGTTTTTT. V usage is TRBV4-1 and J usage is TRBJ2-2, with D uncertain. The germline gives CDR1 MGHRA, CDR2 YSYEKL. The CDR3 has 13 amino acids. The V and J ends lost 3 bases and 2 bases respectively, with 4 bases between them.

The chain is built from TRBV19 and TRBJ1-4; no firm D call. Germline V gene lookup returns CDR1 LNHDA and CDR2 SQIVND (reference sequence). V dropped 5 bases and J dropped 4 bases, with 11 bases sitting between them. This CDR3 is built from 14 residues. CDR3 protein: CASSPRGNNEKLFF. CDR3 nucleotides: TGTGCCAGTAGTCCCCGCGGAAATAATGAAAAACTGTTTTTT.

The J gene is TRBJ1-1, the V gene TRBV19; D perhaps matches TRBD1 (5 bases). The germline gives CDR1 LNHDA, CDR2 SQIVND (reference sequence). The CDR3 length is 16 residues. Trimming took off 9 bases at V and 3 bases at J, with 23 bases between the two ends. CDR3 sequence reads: CASSKYLEWGDTEAFF. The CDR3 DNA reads TGTGCCAGCTCGAAGTATTTGGAGTGGGGGGACACTGAAGCTTTCTTT.

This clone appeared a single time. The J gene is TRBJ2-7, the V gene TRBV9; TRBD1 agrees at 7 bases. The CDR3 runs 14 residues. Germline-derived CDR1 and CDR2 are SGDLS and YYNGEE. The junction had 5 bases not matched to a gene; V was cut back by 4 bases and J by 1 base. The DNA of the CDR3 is TGTGCCAGCAGCCCCCGGGACAGATCCTACGAGCAGTACTTC. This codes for CASSPRDRSYEQYF. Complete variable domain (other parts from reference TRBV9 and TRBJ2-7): DSGVTQTPKHLITATGQRVTLRCSPRSGDLSVYWYQQSLDQGLQFLIQYYNGEERAKGNILERFSAQQFPDLHSELNLSSLELGDSALYFCASSPRDRSYEQYFGPGTRLTVT.

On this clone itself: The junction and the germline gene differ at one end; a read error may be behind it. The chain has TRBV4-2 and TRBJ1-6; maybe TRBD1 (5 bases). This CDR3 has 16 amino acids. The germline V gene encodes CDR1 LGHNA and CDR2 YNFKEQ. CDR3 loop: CASSQRGQDHKSPLHF. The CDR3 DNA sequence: TGTGCCAGCAGCCAAAGGGGTCAGGACCATAAATCACCCCTCCACTTT.

The CDR3 spells CASSPGRRSYEQYF. The CDR3 DNA reads TGTGCCAGCTCACCAGGCAGGCGCTCCTACGAGCAGTACTTC. This chain joins TRBV18 and TRBJ2-7, with no clear D. Deletions cut 2 bases from V and 0 bases from J, with 8 bases between. CDR1 and CDR2 (germline): KGHSH, LQKENI. The CDR3 length is 14 residues.

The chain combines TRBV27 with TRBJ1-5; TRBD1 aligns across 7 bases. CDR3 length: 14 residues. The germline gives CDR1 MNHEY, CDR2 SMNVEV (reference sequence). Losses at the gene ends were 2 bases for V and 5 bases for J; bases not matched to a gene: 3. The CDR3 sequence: CASSLRTGDQPQHF. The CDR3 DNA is TGTGCCAGCAGTTTACGTACAGGGGATCAGCCCCAGCATTTT.

The CDR3 DNA sequence: TGTGCCTGGAGTTGGACTAGCGGGAGCGGTGAGCAGTTCTTC. Its translation: CAWSWTSGSGEQFF. The chain joins TRBV30 to TRBJ2-1; the match to TRBD2 covers 13 bases. This CDR3 spans 14 amino acids. Trimming at V came to 2 bases and at J to 9 bases, leaving 4 bases not matched to a gene. CDR1 is GTSNPN, CDR2 SVGIG, per germline (reference sequence).

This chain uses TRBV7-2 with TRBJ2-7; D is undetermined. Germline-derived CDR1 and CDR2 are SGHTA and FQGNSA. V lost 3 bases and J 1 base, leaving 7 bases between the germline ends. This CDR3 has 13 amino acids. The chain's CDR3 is CASSFTGSYEQYF. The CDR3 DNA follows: TGTGCCAGCAGCTTTACGGGTTCCTACGAGCAGTACTTC.

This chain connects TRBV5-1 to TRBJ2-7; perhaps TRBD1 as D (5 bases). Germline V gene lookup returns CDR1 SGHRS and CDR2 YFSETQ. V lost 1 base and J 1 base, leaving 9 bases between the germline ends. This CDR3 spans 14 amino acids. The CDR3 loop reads CASSLNRQSYEQYF. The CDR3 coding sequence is TGCGCCAGCAGCTTGAACAGGCAATCCTACGAGCAGTACTTC.

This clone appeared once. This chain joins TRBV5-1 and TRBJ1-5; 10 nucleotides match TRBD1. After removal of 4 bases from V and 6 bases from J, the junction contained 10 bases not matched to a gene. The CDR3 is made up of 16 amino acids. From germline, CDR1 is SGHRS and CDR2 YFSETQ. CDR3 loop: CASSPKPGQGTQPQHF. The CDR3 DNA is TGCGCCAGCAGCCCAAAACCGGGACAGGGGACTCAGCCCCAGCATTTT.

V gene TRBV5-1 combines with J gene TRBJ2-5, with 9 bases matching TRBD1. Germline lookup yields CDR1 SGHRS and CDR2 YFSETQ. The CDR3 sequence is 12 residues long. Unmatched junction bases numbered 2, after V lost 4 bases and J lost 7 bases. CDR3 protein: CASSPDRGTQYF. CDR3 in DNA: TGCGCCAGCAGCCCGGACAGGGGGACCCAGTACTTC.

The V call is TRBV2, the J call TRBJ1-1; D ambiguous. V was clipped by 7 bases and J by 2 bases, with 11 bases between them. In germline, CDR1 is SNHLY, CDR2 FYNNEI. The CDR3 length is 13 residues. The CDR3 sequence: CASTPSVNTEAFF. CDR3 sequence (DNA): TGTGCCAGCACCCCCTCCGTTAACACTGAAGCTTTCTTT.

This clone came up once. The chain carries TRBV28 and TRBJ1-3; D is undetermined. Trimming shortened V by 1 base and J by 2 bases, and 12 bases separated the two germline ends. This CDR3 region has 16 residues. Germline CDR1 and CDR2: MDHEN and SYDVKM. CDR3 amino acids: CASSLFGSHPGNTIYF. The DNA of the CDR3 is TGTGCCAGCAGTTTATTTGGGAGCCATCCTGGAAACACCATATATTTT.

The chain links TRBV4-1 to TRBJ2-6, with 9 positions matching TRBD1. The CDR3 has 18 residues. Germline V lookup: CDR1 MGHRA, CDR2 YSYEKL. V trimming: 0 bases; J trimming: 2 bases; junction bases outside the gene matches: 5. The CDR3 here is CASSQDGDRVAGANVLTF. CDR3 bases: TGCGCCAGCAGCCAAGATGGGGACAGGGTCGCTGGGGCCAACGTCCTGACTTTC.

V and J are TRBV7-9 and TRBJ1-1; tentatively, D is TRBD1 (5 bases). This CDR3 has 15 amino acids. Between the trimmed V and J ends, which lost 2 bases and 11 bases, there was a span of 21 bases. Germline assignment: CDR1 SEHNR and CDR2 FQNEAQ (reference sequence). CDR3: CASSLKGVPAPYAFF. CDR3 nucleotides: TGTGCCAGCAGCTTAAAAGGGGTCCCGGCACCCTACGCTTTCTTT.

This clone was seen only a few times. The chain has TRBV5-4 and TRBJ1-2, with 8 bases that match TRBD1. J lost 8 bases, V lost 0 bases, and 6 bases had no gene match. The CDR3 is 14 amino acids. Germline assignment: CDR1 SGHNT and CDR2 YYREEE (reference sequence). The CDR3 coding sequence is TGTGCCAGCAGCTTGGTCGACAGGGGAGCCGGCTACACCTTC. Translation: CASSLVDRGAGYTF. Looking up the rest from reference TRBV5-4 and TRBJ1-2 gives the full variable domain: ETGVTQSPTHLIKTRGQQVTLRCSSQSGHNTVSWYQQALGQGPQFIFQYYREEENGRGNFPPRFSGLQFPNYSSELNVNALELDDSALYLCASSLVDRGAGYTFGSGTRLTVV.

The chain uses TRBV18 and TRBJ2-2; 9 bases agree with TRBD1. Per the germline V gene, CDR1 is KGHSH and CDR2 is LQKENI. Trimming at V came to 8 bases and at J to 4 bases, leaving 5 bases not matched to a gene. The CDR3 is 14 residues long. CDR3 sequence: CASGGQGGTGELFF. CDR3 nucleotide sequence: TGTGCCAGCGGGGGACAGGGCGGCACCGGGGAGCTGTTTTTT.

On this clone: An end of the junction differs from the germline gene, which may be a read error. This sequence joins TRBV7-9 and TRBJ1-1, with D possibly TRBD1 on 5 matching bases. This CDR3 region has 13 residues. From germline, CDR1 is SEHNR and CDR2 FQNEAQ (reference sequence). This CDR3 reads CASSFGANIEAFF. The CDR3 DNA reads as TGTGCCAGCAGCTTTGGGGCGAACATTGAAGCTTTCTTT.

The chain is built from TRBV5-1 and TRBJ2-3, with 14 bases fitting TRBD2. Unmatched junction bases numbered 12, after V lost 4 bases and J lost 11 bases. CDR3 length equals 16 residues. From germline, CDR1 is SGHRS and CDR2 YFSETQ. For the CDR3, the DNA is TGCGCCAGCAGCGTTGACAGGGGACTAGCGGGGGCGGGGCAGTATTTT. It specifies CASSVDRGLAGAGQYF. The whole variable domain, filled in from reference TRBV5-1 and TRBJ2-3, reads KAGVTQTPRYLIKTRGQQVTLSCSPISGHRSVSWYQQTPGQGLQFLFEYFSETQRNKGNFPGRFSGRQFSNSRSEMNVSTLELGDSALYLCASSVDRGLAGAGQYFGPGTRLTVL.

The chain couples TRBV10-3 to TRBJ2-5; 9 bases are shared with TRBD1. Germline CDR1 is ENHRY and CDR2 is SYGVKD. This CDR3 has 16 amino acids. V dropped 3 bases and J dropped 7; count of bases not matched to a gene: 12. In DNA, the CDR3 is TGTGCCATCAGTGATTATGGGGGACAGGGCTCGGGGACCCAGTACTTC. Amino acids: CAISDYGGQGSGTQYF.

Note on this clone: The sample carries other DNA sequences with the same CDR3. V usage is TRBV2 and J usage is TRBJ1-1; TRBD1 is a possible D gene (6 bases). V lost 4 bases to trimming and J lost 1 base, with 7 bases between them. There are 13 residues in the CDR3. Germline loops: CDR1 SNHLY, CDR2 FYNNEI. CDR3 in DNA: TGTGCCAGCAGTGCACAGGGGAACACTGAAGCTTTCTTT. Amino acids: CASSAQGNTEAFF.

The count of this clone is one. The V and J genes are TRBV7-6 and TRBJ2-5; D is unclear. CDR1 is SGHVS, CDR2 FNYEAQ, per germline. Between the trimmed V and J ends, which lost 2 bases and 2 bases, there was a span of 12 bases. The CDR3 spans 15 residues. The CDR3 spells CASSLIRHQQETQYF. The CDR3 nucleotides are TGTGCCAGCAGCTTAATTCGACACCAACAAGAGACCCAGTACTTC. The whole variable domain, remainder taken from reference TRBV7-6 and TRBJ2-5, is GAGVSQSPRYKVTKRGQDVALRCDPISGHVSLYWYRQALGQGPEFLTYFNYEAQQDKSGLPNDRFSAERPEGSISTLTIQRTEQRDSAMYRCASSLIRHQQETQYFGPGTRLLVL.

CDR3 residues: CAWSKRGPHYGYTF. The DNA of the CDR3 is TGTGCCTGGAGTAAGAGGGGGCCGCACTATGGCTACACCTTC. This chain joins TRBV30 and TRBJ1-2, with 7 bases aligning to TRBD1. V lost 2 bases and J lost 3; bases outside the gene matches: 6. The CDR3 runs 14 residues. Germline values: CDR1 GTSNPN, CDR2 SVGIG (reference sequence). The full variable domain, its missing parts supplied by reference TRBV30 and TRBJ1-2, is SQTIHQWPATLVQPVGSPLSLECTVEGTSNPNLYWYRQAAGRGLQLLFYSVGIGQISSEVPQNLSASRPQDRQFILSSKKLLLSDSGFYLCAWSKRGPHYGYTFGSGTRLTVV.

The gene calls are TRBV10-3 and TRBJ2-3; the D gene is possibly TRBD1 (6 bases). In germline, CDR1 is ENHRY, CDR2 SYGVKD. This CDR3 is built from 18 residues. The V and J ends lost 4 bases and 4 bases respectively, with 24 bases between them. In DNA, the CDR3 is TGTGCCATCAGTGGGTTGGTCGCCTTTGGGGGCAACGCAGATACGCAGTATTTT. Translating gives CAISGLVAFGGNADTQYF.

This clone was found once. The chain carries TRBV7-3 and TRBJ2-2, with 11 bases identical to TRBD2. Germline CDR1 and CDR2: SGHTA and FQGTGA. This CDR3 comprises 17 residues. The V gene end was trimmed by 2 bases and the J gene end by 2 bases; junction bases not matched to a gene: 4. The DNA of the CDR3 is TGTGCCAGCAGCTTAGGTGGACTAGCGGGCAACACCGGGGAGCTGTTTTTT. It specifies CASSLGGLAGNTGELFF.